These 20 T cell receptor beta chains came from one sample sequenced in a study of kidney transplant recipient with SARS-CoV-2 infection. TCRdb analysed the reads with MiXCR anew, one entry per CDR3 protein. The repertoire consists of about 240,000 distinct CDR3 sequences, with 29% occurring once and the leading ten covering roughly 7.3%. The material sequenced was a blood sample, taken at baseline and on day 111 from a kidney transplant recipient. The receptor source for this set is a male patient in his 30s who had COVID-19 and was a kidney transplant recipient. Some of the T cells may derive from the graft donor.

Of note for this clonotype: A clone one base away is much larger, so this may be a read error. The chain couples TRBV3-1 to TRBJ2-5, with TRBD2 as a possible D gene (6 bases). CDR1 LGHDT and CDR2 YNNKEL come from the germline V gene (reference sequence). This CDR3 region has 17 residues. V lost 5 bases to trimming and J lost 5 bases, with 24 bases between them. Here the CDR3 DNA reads TGTGCCAGCAGCGCGGGGTTTCCCATTTCTTTCTCTGAGACCCAGTACTTC. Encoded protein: CASSAGFPISFSETQYF.

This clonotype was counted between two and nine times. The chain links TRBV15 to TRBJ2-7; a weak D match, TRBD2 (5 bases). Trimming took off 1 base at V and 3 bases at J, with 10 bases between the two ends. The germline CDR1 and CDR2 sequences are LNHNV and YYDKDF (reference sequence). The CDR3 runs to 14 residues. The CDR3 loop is CATSRGGSSYEQYF. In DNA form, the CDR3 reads TGTGCCACCAGCAGAGGAGGGAGTAGCTACGAGCAGTACTTC.

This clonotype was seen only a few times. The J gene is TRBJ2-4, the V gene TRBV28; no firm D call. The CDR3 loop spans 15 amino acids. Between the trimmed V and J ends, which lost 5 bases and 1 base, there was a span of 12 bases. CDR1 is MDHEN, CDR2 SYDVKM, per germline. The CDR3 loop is CASSNPEIAKNIQYF. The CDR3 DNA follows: TGTGCCAGCAGTAATCCCGAGATCGCCAAAAACATTCAGTACTTC.

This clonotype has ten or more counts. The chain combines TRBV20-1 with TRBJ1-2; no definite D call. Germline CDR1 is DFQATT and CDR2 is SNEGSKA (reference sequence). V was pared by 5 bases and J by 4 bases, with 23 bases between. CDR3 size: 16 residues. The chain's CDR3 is CSASCLLFRKTYGYTF. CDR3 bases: TGCAGTGCTTCATGCTTGCTGTTTCGAAAGACCTATGGCTACACCTTC.

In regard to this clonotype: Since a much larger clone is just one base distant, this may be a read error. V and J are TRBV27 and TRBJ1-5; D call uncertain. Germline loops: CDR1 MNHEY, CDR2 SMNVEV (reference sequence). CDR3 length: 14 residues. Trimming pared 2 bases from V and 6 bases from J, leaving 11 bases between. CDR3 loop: CASSLAGWSQPQHF. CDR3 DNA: TGTGCCAGCAGTTTAGCGGGGTGGAGTCAGCCCCAGCATTTT.

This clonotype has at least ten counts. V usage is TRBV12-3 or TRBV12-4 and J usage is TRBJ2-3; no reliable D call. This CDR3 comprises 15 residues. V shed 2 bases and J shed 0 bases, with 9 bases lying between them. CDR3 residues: CASSLWADSTDTQYF. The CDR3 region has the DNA TGTGCCAGCAGTTTATGGGCGGATAGCACAGATACGCAGTATTTT.

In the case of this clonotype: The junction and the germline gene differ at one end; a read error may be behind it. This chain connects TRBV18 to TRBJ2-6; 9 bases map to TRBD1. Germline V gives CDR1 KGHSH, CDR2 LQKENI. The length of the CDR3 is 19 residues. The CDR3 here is CANSPQGQGLRFGANVLAF. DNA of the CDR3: TGTGCCAACTCACCTCAGGGACAGGGACTAAGATTTGGGGCCAACGTCCTGGCTTTC.

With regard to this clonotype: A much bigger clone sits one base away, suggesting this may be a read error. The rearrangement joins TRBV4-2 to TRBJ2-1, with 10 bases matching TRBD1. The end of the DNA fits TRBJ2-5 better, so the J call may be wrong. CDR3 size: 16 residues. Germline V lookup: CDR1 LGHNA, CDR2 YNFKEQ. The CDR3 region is CTSSQGDRGGGETQYF. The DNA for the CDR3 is TGTACCAGCAGCCAAGGGGACAGGGGCGGGGGAGAGACCCAGTACTTC.

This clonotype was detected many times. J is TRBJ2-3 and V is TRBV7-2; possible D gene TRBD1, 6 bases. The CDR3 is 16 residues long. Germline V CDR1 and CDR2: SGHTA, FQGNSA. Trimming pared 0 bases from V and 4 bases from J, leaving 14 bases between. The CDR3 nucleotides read TGTGCCAGCAGCTTAGCAAGCAGGGGTTCGTCAGATACGCAGTATTTT. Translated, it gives CASSLASRGSSDTQYF.

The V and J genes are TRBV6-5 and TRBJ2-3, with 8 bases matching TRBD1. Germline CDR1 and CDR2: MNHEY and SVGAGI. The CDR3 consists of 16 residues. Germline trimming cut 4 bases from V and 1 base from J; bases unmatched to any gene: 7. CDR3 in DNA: TGTGCCAGCAGTTCACTACCGGGACAGGGCACAGATACGCAGTATTTT. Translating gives CASSSLPGQGTDTQYF.

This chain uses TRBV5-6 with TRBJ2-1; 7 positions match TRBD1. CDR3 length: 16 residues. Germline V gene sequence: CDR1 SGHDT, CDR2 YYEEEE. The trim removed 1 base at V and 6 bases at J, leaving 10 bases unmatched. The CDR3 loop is CASSLMTGSTSNEQFF. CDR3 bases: TGTGCCAGCAGCTTGATGACAGGGTCCACATCCAATGAGCAGTTCTTC.

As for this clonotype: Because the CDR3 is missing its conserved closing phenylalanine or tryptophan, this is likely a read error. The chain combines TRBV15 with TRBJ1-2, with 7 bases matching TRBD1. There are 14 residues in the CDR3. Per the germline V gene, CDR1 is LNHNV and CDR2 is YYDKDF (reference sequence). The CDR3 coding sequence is TGTGCCACCGGCAGGGCCCGGACAGGACATGGCTACACCCTC. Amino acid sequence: CATGRARTGHGYTL.

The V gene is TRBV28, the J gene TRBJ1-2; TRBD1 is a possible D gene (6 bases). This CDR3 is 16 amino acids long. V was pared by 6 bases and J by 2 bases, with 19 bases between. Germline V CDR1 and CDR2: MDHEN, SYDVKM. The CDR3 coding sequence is TGTGCCAGCAGGGACCAGGGGATGAGGGTGAACTATGGCTACACCTTC. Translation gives CASRDQGMRVNYGYTF.

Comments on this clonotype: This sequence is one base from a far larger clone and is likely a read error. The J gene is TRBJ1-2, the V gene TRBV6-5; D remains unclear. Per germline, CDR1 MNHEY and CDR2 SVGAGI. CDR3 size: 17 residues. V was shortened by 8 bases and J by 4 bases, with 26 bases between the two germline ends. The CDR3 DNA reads TGTGCCAGCGGTGTATGCCTGGAATGTAGAAAGACCTATGGCTACACCTTC. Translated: CASGVCLECRKTYGYTF.

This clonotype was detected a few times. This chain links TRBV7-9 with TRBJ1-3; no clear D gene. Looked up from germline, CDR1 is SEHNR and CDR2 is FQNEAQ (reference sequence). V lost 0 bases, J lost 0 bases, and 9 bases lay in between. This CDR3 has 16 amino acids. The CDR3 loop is CASSLAEVYSGNTIYF. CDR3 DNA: TGTGCCAGCAGCTTAGCCGAGGTTTACTCTGGAAACACCATATATTTT.

Here the CDR3 reads CASSSWDRSPYEQYF. CDR3 sequence (DNA): TGTGCCAGCAGTTCCTGGGACAGGAGCCCCTACGAGCAGTACTTC. The chain employs TRBV6-5 and TRBJ2-7; 8 nucleotides align to TRBD1. V shed 4 bases, J shed 2 bases, and the junction held 7 bases outside the gene matches. The germline CDR1 and CDR2 sequences are MNHEY and SVGAGI. The CDR3 is made up of 15 amino acids.

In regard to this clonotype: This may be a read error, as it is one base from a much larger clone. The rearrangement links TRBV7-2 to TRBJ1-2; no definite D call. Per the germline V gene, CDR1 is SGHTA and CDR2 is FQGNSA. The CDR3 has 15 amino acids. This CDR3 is CAGSLELDPNYGYTF. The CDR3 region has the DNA TGTGCCGGCAGCTTAGAGCTAGACCCTAACTATGGCTACACCTTC.

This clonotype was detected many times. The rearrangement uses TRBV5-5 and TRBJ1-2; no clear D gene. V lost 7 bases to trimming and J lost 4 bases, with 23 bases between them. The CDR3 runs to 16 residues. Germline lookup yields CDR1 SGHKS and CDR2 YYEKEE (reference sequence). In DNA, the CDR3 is TGTGCCAGCCTGACTTCTGTCTCGCGAAAGACCTATGGCTACACCTTC. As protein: CASLTSVSRKTYGYTF.

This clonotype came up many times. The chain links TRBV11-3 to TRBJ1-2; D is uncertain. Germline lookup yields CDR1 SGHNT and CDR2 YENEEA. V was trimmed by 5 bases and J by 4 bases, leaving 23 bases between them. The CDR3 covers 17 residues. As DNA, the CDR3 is TGTGCCAGCAGCGTATCAATCGATCTCGGAAAGACCTATGGCTACACCTTC. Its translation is CASSVSIDLGKTYGYTF.

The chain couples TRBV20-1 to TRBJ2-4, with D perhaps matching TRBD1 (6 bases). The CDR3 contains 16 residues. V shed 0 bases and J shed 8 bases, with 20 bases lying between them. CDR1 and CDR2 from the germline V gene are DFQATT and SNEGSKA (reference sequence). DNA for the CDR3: TGCAGTGCTAGAGATACGGGCAGGGGACCGACCGACATTCAGTACTTC. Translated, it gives CSARDTGRGPTDIQYF.